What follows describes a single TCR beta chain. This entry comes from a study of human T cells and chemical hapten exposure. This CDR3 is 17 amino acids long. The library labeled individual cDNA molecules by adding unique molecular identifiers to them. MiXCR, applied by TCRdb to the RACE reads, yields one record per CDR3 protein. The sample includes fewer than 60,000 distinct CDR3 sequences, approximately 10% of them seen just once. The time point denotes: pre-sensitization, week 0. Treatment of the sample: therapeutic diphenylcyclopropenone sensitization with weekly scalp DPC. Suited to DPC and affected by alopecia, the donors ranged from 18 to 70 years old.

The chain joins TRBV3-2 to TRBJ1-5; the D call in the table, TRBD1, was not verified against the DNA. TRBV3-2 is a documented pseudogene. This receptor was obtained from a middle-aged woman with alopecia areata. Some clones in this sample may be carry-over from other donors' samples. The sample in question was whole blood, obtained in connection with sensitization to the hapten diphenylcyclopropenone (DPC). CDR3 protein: CASSHSHRGRSNQPQHF. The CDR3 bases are TGTGCCAGCAGCCACTCACACAGGGGTCGGAGCAATCAGCCCCAGCATTTT.